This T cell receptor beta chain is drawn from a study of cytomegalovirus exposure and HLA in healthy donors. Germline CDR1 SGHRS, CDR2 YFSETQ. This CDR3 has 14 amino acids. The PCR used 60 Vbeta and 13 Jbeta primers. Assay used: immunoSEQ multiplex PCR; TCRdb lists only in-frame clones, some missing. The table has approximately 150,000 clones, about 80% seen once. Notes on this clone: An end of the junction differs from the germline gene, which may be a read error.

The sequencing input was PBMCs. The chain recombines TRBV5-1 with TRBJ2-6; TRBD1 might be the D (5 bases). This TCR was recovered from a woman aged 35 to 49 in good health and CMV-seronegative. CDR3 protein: CASRGVSGANGLTF. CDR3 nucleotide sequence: TGCGCCAGCAGAGGGGTATCTGGGGCCAACGGCCTGACTTTC. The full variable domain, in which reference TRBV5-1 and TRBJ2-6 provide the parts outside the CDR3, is KAGVTQTPRYLIKTRGQQVTLSCSPISGHRSVSWYQQTPGQGLQFLFEYFSETQRNKGNFPGRFSGRQFSNSRSEMNVSTLELGDSALYLCASRGVSGANGLTFGAGSRLTVL.